This T cell receptor (beta chain) was documented in a study of blood T cell repertoires in COVID-19 (dated by TCRdb to about 2020). In terms of the full investigation: Samples from collaborators originated in the United States, Italy and Spain and spanned both the acute and convalescent phases of COVID-19. Samples were obtained from the ongoing ImmuneRACE study (first 160 participants) and from some 1,300 subjects provided by 6 global collaborators. The repertoires were released in a freely available public database intended as a resource for research on the immune response to SARS-CoV-2. The sample metadata nearly always contained a de-identified subject ID, COVID-19 status, age in years and sex. The prospective study material was composed of cDNA or gDNA derived from T cells, B-cell-depleted T cells, or PBMCs. Deeply sampled blood TCRbeta repertoires from subjects exposed to, actively infected with, or recovered from COVID-19 were included in the dataset. Where available, HLA class I and class II types were obtained from metadata supplied by the sample provider rather than from assay-based typing. Beyond this particular receptor, the publication reports: Clinical and demographic metadata were provided uncurated, with the amount varying by source and participant.

After removal of 5 bases from V and 4 bases from J, the junction retains 10 bases not matched to a gene. Taken from the germline V gene, the CDR1 and CDR2 loops are SGHAT and FQNNGV. Reading from cysteine to phenylalanine, the CDR3 counts 15 amino acids. The retained sequence is limited to the CDR3, 45 bases, with the frame set at the first base. One collaborating source in Seattle enrolled patients during active infection and followed them longitudinally through the course of disease. Whole blood was collected in K2EDTA tubes by collaborating institutions according to the institutions' own protocols. For TCRbeta analysis, collaborators shipped samples in one of three forms: frozen whole blood, isolated PBMCs, or DNA extracted from either of those sample types. Notes on this clone: Its binding antigen is unknown. One base away there is no much larger clone; base qualities are not given.

TCRbeta CDR3 regions were amplified from genomic DNA using the immunoSEQ Assay, a bias-controlled multiplex PCR. From the authors' description of their analysis: Nucleated cell counts per sample were estimated from amplification of reference gene primers within the assay. To quantify the absolute abundance of each unique TCRbeta CDR3 rearrangement, sequence reads were collapsed and filtered. For each sample, productive Simpson clonality was calculated as the square root of Simpson's diversity index across productive rearrangements. As stored in TCRdb, this immuneACCESS dataset retains in-frame rearrangements with V and J assigned. A fraction of the clones does not appear; measured against another copy, unresolved V genes explain less than half of the discrepancy, and the remainder lacks a known reason. The V and J calls and clone size come from that table; D and trimming were worked out from the DNA. The sample yields 390,000 or so clones; 70% to 90% were counted once. The top ten clonotypes cover 3% of the sample.

The source material was peripheral blood. The receptor was isolated from a woman in her twenties or thirties with COVID-19, enrolled during active disease. This chain is built from TRBV11-2 and TRBJ2-5, and TRBD1 aligns with 7 junction nucleotides. The nucleotide sequence is given as TGTGCCAGCAGCACCGACAGGGACGAAGTAGAGACCCAGTACTTC. Its protein is CASSTDRDEVETQYF. This CDR3, with the reference TRBV11-2 and TRBJ2-5 proteins standing in past its ends, gives the full variable domain EAGVAQSPRYKIIEKRQSVAFWCNPISGHATLYWYQQILGQGPKLLIQFQNNGVVDDSQLPKDRFSAERLKGVDSTLKIQPAKLEDSAVYLCASSTDRDEVETQYFGPGTRLLVL.